This T cell receptor (beta chain) was documented in a study of cytomegalovirus exposure and HLA in healthy donors. The V gene's germline CDR1 is SGHDN and CDR2 FVKESK. The CDR3 sequence is 16 residues long. Trimming pared 0 bases from V and 5 bases from J, leaving 14 bases between. It was with 60 Vbeta and 13 Jbeta primers that the PCR ran. Assay used: immunoSEQ multiplex PCR; TCRdb lists only in-frame clones, some missing. The data show some 190,000 clones, with around 88% seen just once and around 0.3% held by the top ten. Comment on this clone: Its antigen is not identified.

Study-wide findings and caveats: A later analysis appeared to link common viral pathogens to several of the most significant clusters. Investigators reported 150 to 200 TCR beta chains as tied to cytomegalovirus. Apart from CMV serostatus, no immune exposure information was available. Prior analysis indicated that the majority of TCR beta V segments exhibited productivity approximately 87% or approximately 30% of the time.

The source is a woman aged 25 to 45 in good health and CMV-seronegative. The sequencing input was PBMCs. This chain joins TRBV14 and TRBJ2-1; the D gene is possibly TRBD1 (6 bases). The CDR3 nucleotides read TGTGCCAGCAGCCAAGATTCGGGCAGGGGCAACAATGAGCAGTTCTTC. This sequence encodes CASSQDSGRGNNEQFF.